This TCR beta chain appears in the sequencing data of a study of primary melanoma T cells and metastatic recurrence. Study observations and caveats: Reportedly, T-cell fraction predicted progression-free survival beyond thickness, ulceration, mitoses, age.

Primary melanoma in these patients was surgically resected but could recur metastatically. Measured with immunoSEQ multiplex PCR; TCRdb has only the in-frame clones, and not every one. The top ten clones hold 18% of a sample with about 700 clones, 76% of them seen once. The germline V gene has CDR1 MNHGY and CDR2 SAAAGT. This CDR3 has 16 amino acids. On this clone itself: Its cognate antigen is unknown. The junction shows a germline mismatch at one end, possibly a read error.

The chain is built from TRBV6-8 and TRBJ1-1, with D possibly TRBD1 on 5 matching bases. The sample comprised melanoma tumor tissue. The clonotype originates from a human donor with melanoma. The CDR3 here is CAISARLGASDTEAFF. DNA for the CDR3: TGTGCCATCAGTGCCCGACTTGGGGCTAGCGACACTGAAGCTTTCTTT.